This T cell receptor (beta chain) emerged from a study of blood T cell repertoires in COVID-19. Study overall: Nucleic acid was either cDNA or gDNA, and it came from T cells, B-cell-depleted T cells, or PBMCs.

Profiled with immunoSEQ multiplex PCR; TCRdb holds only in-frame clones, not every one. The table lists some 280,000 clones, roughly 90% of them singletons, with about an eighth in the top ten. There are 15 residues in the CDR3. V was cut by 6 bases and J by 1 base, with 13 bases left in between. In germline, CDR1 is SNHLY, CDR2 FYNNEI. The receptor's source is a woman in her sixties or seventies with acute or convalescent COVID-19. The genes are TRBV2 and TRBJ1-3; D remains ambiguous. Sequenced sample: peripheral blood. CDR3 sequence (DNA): TGTGCCAGCAGGAGGGAGGTGGTTTCTGGAAACACCATATATTTT. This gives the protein CASRREVVSGNTIYF.